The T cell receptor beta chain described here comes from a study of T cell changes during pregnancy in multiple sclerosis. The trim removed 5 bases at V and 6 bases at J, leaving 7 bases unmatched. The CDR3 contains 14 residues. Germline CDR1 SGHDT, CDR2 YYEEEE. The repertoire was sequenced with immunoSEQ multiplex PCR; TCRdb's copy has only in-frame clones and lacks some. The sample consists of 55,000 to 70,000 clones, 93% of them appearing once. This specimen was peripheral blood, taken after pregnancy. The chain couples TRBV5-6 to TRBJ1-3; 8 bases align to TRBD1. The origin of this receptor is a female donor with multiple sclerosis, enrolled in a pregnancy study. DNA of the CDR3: TGTGCCAGCAGGCTCAGGGGGCGTCTAAACACCATATATTTT. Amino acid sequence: CASRLRGRLNTIYF.